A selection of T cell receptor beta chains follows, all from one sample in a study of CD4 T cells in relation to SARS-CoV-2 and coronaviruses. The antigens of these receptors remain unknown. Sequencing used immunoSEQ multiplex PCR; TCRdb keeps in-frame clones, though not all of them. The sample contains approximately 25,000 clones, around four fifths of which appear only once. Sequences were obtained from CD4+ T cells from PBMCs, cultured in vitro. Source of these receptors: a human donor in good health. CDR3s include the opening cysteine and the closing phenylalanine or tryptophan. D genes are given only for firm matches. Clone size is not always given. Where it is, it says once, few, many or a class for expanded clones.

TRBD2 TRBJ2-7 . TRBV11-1 TGTGCCAGCAGCTCATTAGCGGGAGGCTCCTACGAGCAGTACTTC CASSSLAGGSYEQYF
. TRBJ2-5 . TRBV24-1 TGTGCCACCCAGCAGGGGGGAGAAGAGACCCAGTACTTC CATQQGGEETQYF
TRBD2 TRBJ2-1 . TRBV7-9 TGTGCCAGCAGCCTAAGGCGACTAGCGGACTACAATGAGCAGTTCTTC CASSLRRLADYNEQFF
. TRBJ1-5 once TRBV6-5 TGTGCCAGCGGGGGTGTGGTGTATAGCAATCAGCCCCAGCATTTT CASGGVVYSNQPQHF
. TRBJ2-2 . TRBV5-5 TGTGCCAGCAGCGGGGCGTCACTCACCGGGGAGCTGTTTTTT CASSGASLTGELFF
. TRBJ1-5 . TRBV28 TGTGCCAGCAGTTTAAAGAAGGGTGGCAATCAGCCCCAGCATTTT CASSLKKGGNQPQHF
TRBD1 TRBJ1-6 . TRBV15 TGTGCCACCAGCAGAGATTATAACAGGGGGATTTACGGAACACCCCTCCACTTT CATSRDYNRGIYGTPLHF
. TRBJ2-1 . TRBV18 TGTGCCAGCTCACCACAGATGTGGGATGAGCAGTTCTTC CASSPQMWDEQFF
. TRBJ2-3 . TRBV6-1 TGTGCCAGCAGTGAGCAGGACGGGACCACAGATACGCAGTATTTT CASSEQDGTTDTQYF
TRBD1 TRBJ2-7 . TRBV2 TGTGCCAGCCAAAACCCGGGACAGGGCTACGAGCAGTACTTC CASQNPGQGYEQYF
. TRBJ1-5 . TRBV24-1 TGTGCCACCAGTGATTTGGACATTGATCAGCCCCAGCATTTT CATSDLDIDQPQHF
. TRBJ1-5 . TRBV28 TGTGCCAGCAGTTTCCGGCTGGTTTTCGGGGGCAGCAATCAGCCCCAGCATTTT CASSFRLVFGGSNQPQHF
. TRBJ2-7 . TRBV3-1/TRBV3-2 TGTGCCAGCAGCCGTAGACAGAACTCCTACGAGCAGTACTTC CASSRRQNSYEQYF
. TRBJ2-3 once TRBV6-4 TGTGCCAGCAGTGACTCCCGCAGAGATACGCAGTATTTT CASSDSRRDTQYF
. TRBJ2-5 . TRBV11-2 TGTGCCGGAGGGGCGGAAGAGACCCAGTACTTC CAGGAEETQYF
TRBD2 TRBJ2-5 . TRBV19 TGTGCCAGTAGTCCCACCCTGACTAGCGGTAGTCAAGAGACCCAGTACTTC CASSPTLTSGSQETQYF
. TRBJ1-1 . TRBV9 TGTGCCAGCAGCGTTGGGGGGGGCCGAGCTTTCTTT CASSVGGGRAFF
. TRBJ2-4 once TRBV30 TGTGCCTGGAGTGCCTTAGCCAAAAACATTCAGTACTTC CAWSALAKNIQYF
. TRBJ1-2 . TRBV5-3 TGTGCCGACAGGTATGTACGTGGCTACACCTTC CADRYVRGYTF
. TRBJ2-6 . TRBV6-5 TGTGCCAGCAGTTACTCAGACGTTTCTGGGGCCAACGTCCTGACTTTC CASSYSDVSGANVLTF
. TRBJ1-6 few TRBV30 TGTGCCTGGCGACCTCTCGGGGCTCTTAATAATTCACCCCTCCACTTT CAWRPLGALNNSPLHF
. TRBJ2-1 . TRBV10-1 TGCGCCAGCAGTGAGTCAGCAGGGTACAATGAGCAGTTCTTC CASSESAGYNEQFF
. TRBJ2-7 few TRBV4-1 TGCGCCAGCAGTCAAGGGCTTGGTGGTCCCAGCTCCTACGAGCAGTACTTC CASSQGLGGPSSYEQYF
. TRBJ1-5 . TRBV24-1 TGTGCCACCAGTGATTTGCCGGGTAATCAGCCCCAGCATTTT CATSDLPGNQPQHF